Listed below are T cell receptor beta chains from one sample, sequenced in a study of T cell responses to AZD1222 COVID-19 vaccine. Produced via immunoSEQ multiplex PCR; TCRdb's table is partial and in-frame only. Seen here are about 120,000 clones, roughly nine tenths observed once, and the top ten hold approximately 2.6%. The specimen comprised peripheral blood, sampled 28 days after the second AZD1222 dose. Source of these receptors: an adult who received the AZD1222 COVID-19 vaccine. The CDR3 runs from the conserved cysteine through the conserved F or W. The D gene is left open where the match is weak. Size is omitted from some rows. Given values are once, few, many or a class for expanded clones.

V	D	J	size	DNA	CDR3
TRBV2	.	TRBJ2-7	.	TGTGCCAGCAGTGGATCAGGGTACGAGCAGTACTTC	CASSGSGYEQYF
TRBV3-1/TRBV3-2	.	TRBJ1-2	.	TGTGCCAGCAGCCAACCCGAGGGCGTACCCCTTACTGGCTACACCTTC	CASSQPEGVPLTGYTF
TRBV15	.	TRBJ1-2	.	TGTGCCACCAGCAGAGAACGGACTGTCTATGGCTACACCTTC	CATSRERTVYGYTF
TRBV19	.	TRBJ2-5	.	TGTGCCAGTAGTATAGGCGCTCGAGGGGAGACCCAGTACTTC	CASSIGARGETQYF
TRBV5-1	.	TRBJ2-6	.	TGCGCCAGCAGCCCCACTGGTGCCTCTGGGGCCAACGTCCTGACTTTC	CASSPTGASGANVLTF
TRBV19	.	TRBJ1-6	few	TGTGCCAGTAGTAACAGGTATAATTCACCCCTCCACTTT	CASSNRYNSPLHF
TRBV29-1	TRBD1	TRBJ1-1	.	TGCAGCGTTGGTGGGGAAAAGGGGGCGGCTTTCTTT	CSVGGEKGAAFF
TRBV18	.	TRBJ1-2	.	TGTGCCAGCTCACCACAGGGGCCAAACTATGGCTACACCTTC	CASSPQGPNYGYTF
TRBV4-1	.	TRBJ2-1	.	TGCGCCAGCAGCCAAGACGGCAGCTCCCCCGGTGAGCAGTTCTTC	CASSQDGSSPGEQFF
TRBV18	TRBD1	TRBJ2-7	.	TGTGCCAGCTCACTAGGGACAGGGAACTCAGGGTACGAGCAGTACTTC	CASSLGTGNSGYEQYF
TRBV13	.	TRBJ2-7	.	TGTGCCAGCAGCTTCCGGCAGGACTCCTACGAGCAGTACTTC	CASSFRQDSYEQYF
TRBV5-1	.	TRBJ2-1	once	TGCGCCAGCCGGATCCGGGACCTACCATTAAATGAGCAGTTCTTC	CASRIRDLPLNEQFF
TRBV18	TRBD1	TRBJ1-2	.	TGTGCCAGCTCATCGTTGACAGGGTCTTATGGCTACACCTTC	CASSSLTGSYGYTF
TRBV5-6	.	TRBJ1-5	.	TGTGCCAGCAGCTTGGGTAGCGGCAATCAGCCCCAGCATTTT	CASSLGSGNQPQHF
TRBV6-5	.	TRBJ1-2	.	TGTGCCAGCAGCCCCGAGGGGCCTTTATATGGCTACACCTTC	CASSPEGPLYGYTF
TRBV7-2	TRBD1	TRBJ1-2	few	TGTGCCAGCAGCTTGCAGGGGGGAAACTATGGCTACACCTTC	CASSLQGGNYGYTF
TRBV28	.	TRBJ2-7	.	TGTGCCAGCAGGCCAAGTGGATCTACCTACGAGCAGTACTTC	CASRPSGSTYEQYF